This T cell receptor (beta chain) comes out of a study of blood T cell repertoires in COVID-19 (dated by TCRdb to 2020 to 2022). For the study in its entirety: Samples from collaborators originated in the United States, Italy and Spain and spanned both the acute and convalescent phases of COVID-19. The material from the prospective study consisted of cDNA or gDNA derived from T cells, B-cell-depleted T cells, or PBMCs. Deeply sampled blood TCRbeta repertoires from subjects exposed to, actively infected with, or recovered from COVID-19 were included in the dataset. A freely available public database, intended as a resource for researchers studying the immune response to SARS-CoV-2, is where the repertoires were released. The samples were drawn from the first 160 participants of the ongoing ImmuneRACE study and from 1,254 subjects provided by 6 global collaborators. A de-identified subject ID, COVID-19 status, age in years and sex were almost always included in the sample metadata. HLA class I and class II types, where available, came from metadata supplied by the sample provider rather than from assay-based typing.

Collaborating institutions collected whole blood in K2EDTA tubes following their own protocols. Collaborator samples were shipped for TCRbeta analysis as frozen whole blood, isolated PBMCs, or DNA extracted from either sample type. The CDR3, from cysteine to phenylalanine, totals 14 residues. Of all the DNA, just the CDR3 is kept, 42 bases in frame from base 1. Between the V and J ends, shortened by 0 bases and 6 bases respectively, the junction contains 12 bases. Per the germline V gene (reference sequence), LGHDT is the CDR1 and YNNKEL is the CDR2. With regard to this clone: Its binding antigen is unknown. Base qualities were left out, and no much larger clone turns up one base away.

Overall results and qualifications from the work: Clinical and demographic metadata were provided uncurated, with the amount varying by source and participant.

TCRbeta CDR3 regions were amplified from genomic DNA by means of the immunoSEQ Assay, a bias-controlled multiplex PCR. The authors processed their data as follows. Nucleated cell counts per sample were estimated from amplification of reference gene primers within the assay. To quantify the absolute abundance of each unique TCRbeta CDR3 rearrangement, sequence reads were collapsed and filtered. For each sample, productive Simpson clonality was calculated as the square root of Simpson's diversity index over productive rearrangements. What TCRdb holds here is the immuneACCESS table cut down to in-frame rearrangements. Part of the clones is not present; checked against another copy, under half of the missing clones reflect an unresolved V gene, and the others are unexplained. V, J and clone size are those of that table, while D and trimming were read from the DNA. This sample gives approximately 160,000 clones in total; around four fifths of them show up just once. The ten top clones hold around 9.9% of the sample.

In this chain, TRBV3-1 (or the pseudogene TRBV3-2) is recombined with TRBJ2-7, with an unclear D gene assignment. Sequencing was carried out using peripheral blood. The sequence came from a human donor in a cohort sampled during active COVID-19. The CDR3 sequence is CASSQDTGWSEQYF. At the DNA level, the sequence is TGTGCCAGCAGCCAAGATACTGGGTGGAGCGAGCAGTACTTC.